This T cell receptor beta chain was identified during a study of cytomegalovirus exposure and HLA in healthy donors. Study-wide background: An early data release held 75 million to 100 million unique TCRs from HLA-typed donors.

CDR1 SGDLS and CDR2 YYNGEE come from the germline V gene. This CDR3 comprises 14 residues. Trimming pared 2 bases from V and 0 bases from J, leaving 8 bases between. Findings and limits, study-wide: The authors listed some 150 TCR beta chains as cytomegalovirus-associated.

PCR involved 60 Vbeta and 13 Jbeta primers. Authors' analysis steps: In a later analysis, some 11 million of approximately 86 million unique beta chains occurred in at least two donors. Sequencing was performed with immunoSEQ multiplex PCR; in TCRdb, only in-frame clones are kept and a portion is missing. V and J calls and clone size are copied from that table; D and trimming were computed from the DNA. The table includes about 140,000 clones, 78% detected once. Notes on this clone: The antigen remains unidentified.

The gene calls are TRBV9 and TRBJ1-1; D not certain. Sequenced input: PBMCs. This clonotype was sampled from a male donor in good health and CMV-seronegative. The CDR3 sequence: CASSVAGMNTEAFF. The DNA for the CDR3 is TGTGCCAGCAGCGTGGCAGGTATGAACACTGAAGCTTTCTTT.